One sample yielded the 2 T cell receptor beta chains listed below, sequenced in a study of T cells in Graves' hyperthyroidism and ophthalmopathy. RNA transcripts were the template for amplifying TCR beta CDR3 regions. When the TCR CDR3 underwent first-round RT-PCR, the HTBI primer set was used. TCRdb passed the multiplex PCR reads through MiXCR, listing each CDR3 protein once. The data hold roughly 400,000 distinct CDR3 sequences, with 25% observed a single time. The specimen was blood. These receptors were taken from a man between 45 and 60 years old with Graves' hyperthyroidism.

This clonotype was detected ten times or more. The V gene is TRBV3-1, the J gene TRBJ2-5; 7 bases map to TRBD1. The CDR3 covers 14 residues. V gave up 0 bases and J gave up 5 bases; unmatched junction bases: 3. The V gene's germline CDR1 is LGHDT and CDR2 YNNKEL (reference sequence). The chain's CDR3 is CASSQDVGQETQYF. CDR3 nucleotide sequence: TGTGCCAGCAGCCAAGACGTGGGACAGGAGACCCAGTACTTC.

This clonotype was found many times. The V and J genes are TRBV20-1 and TRBJ2-1, with TRBD2 identical over 10 bases. J lost 7 bases, V lost 2 bases, and 11 bases had no gene match. The CDR3 consists of 16 residues. Germline CDR1 and CDR2: DFQATT and SNEGSKA (reference sequence). CDR3 sequence (DNA): TGCAGTGCTAGATCTACCCTAGCGGGAGACCAAAATGAGCAGTTCTTC. Protein: CSARSTLAGDQNEQFF.